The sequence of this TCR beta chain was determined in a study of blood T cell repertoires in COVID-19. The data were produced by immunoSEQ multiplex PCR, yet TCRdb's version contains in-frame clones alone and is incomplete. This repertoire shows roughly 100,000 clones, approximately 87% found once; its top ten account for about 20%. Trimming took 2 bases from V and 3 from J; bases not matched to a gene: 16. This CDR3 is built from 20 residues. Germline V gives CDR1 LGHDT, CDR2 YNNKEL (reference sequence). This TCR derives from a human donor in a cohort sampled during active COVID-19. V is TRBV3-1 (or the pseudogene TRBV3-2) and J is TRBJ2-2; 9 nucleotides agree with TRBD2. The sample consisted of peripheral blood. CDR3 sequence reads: CASSQRAYGGRAKDTGELFF. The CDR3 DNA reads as TGTGCCAGCAGCCAACGCGCTTATGGCGGGAGGGCCAAGGACACCGGGGAGCTGTTTTTT.